This T cell receptor beta chain came from a study of blood T cells in healthy people across ages. Each sample provided at least 5.5 micrograms of extracted total RNA. On this clonotype: The antigen is unknown.

Trimming removed 0 bases from V and 1 base from J, with 17 bases in between. The CDR3 is 18 amino acids. Per germline, CDR1 ENHRY and CDR2 SYGVKD. The study's findings and limits: Higher naive T cell percentage went strongly together with higher TCR beta diversity. Higher diversity and more naive CD4+ cells were features of long-lived donors, compared to aged donors. Donor CMV status was unknown, possibly confounding expanded clonotype changes.

For the second PCR, which ran for 7 to 11 cycles, a sample-barcoded 5' primer and a J-beta primer mix were used. One entry per CDR3 protein results from TCRdb running MiXCR on the 5' RACE reads. The data hold 650,000 to 700,000 distinct CDR3 sequences, with approximately 52% observed a single time. The specimen sequenced was blood. The gene calls are TRBV10-3 and TRBJ2-3; TRBD2 is a possible D gene (5 bases). The sequence was collected from a woman at least 80 years old in good health. The CDR3 is CAISESWAGRGGTDTQYF. Here the CDR3 DNA reads TGTGCCATCAGTGAGTCGTGGGCGGGTCGCGGTGGCACAGATACGCAGTATTTT.